The 15 T cell receptor beta chains below were found in one sample sequenced in a study of T cell repertoires in cytomegalovirus infection. Antigen specificity for these receptors is unknown. Each CDR3 protein gets one entry after TCRdb re-called the reads with MiXCR. The sample records about 770,000 distinct CDR3 sequences, almost 30% being singletons. Sequencing was performed on cultured CD8+ T cells from PBMCs, taken from culture after CMV antigen stimulation. The origin of the receptors is a human donor in good health (CMV status not recorded). Some clones in this sample may be carry-over from other donors' samples.

The genes are TRBV27 and TRBJ2-1; D may be TRBD2 (6 bases). Looked up from germline, CDR1 is MNHEY and CDR2 is SMNVEV (reference sequence). The CDR3 sequence is 16 residues long. With 5 bases removed from V and 3 bases from J, the gap between germline ends came to 17 bases. In DNA, the CDR3 is TGTGCCAGCAGTCGTCTCTCGGGAGATATCTACAATGAGCAGTTCTTC. Protein sequence: CASSRLSGDIYNEQFF.

In its sample, this clonotype was seen a few times. The chain couples TRBV12-3 or TRBV12-4 to TRBJ2-2; D possibly corresponds to TRBD1 (7 bases). The CDR3 is 17 residues long. The V and J ends lost 5 bases and 4 bases respectively, with 20 bases between them. The CDR3 spells CASSPWRGQGGTGELFF. The CDR3 DNA is TGTGCCAGCAGTCCGTGGAGGGGGCAGGGGGGCACCGGGGAGCTGTTTTTT.

CDR3: CASSLEGVLRYEQYV. As DNA, the CDR3 is TGTGCCAGCAGCTTAGAGGGGGTTCTAAGATACGAGCAGTACGTC. The V call is TRBV7-6, the J call TRBJ2-7, with D maybe TRBD1 (6 bases). V lost 1 base and J 4 bases, leaving 14 bases between the germline ends. The length of the CDR3 is 15 residues. CDR1 SGHVS and CDR2 FNYEAQ come from the germline V gene.

V and J are TRBV7-9 and TRBJ2-6; 9 positions match TRBD1. The CDR3 sequence is 18 residues long. V shed 4 bases, J shed 0 bases, and the junction held 7 bases outside the gene matches. CDR1 is SEHNR and CDR2 is FQNEAQ in the germline V gene (reference sequence). The CDR3 protein is CASSSITGGVSGANVLTF. The CDR3, as DNA: TGTGCCAGCAGCTCGATCACAGGGGGCGTCTCTGGGGCCAACGTCCTGACTTTC. Based on the CDR3 plus reference TRBV7-9 and TRBJ2-6, the full variable domain is DTGVSQNPRHKITKRGQNVTFRCDPISEHNRLYWYRQTLGQGPEFLTYFQNEAQLEKSRLLSDRFSAERPKGSFSTLEIQRTEQGDSAMYLCASSSITGGVSGANVLTFGAGSRLTVL.

The rearrangement joins TRBV6-2 or TRBV6-3 to TRBJ2-1, with TRBD1 matching 9 bases. Trimming cost V 5 bases and J 7 bases; bases outside gene matches: 15. Per germline, CDR1 MNHEY and CDR2 SVGEGT. CDR3 size: 17 residues. The chain's CDR3 is CASSDPLRTGERNEQFF. The CDR3 DNA reads TGTGCCAGCAGTGACCCACTCCGGACAGGGGAGAGGAATGAGCAGTTCTTC.

This rearrangement joins TRBV19 to TRBJ1-1; D unclear. The V end lost 7 bases, the J end lost 1 base, and 10 bases lay between the germline ends. CDR1 is LNHDA, CDR2 SQIVND, per germline (reference sequence). The CDR3 is made up of 13 amino acids. CDR3 sequence: CASTLLENTEAFF. CDR3 bases: TGTGCCAGTACCCTCCTGGAGAACACTGAAGCTTTCTTT.

The chain couples TRBV9 to TRBJ2-3; TRBD2 aligns across 7 bases. CDR3 length equals 14 residues. The J segment lost 0 bases and the V segment lost 3 bases, leaving 1 base of the junction unmatched. Germline assignment: CDR1 SGDLS and CDR2 YYNGEE. Here the CDR3 reads CASSASGSTDTQYF. CDR3 DNA sequence: TGTGCCAGCAGCGCTAGCGGAAGCACAGATACGCAGTATTTT.

This clonotype has more than one count but fewer than ten. V gene TRBV14 combines with J gene TRBJ1-1; 11 nucleotides align to TRBD1. With 4 bases clipped from V and 4 bases from J, the junction kept 11 bases outside the gene matches. The CDR3 extends over 17 amino acids. In germline, CDR1 is SGHDN, CDR2 FVKESK. CDR3: CASSPADRGLWGTEAFF. The CDR3 DNA is TGTGCCAGCAGCCCCGCGGACAGGGGGCTCTGGGGCACTGAAGCTTTCTTT.

The J gene is TRBJ2-1, the V gene TRBV7-3; 9 bases fit TRBD2. With 3 bases clipped from V and 2 bases from J, the junction kept 14 bases outside the gene matches. The CDR3 spans 19 residues. Germline V CDR1 and CDR2: SGHTA, FQGTGA. CDR3 sequence: CASSFQGPLAGDAYNEQFF. DNA for the CDR3: TGTGCCAGCAGCTTCCAAGGCCCACTAGCGGGTGATGCCTACAATGAGCAGTTCTTC.

V usage is TRBV15 and J usage is TRBJ1-1, with D uncertain. Germline V gene lookup returns CDR1 LNHNV and CDR2 YYDKDF (reference sequence). The CDR3 totals 14 residues. V lost 0 bases and J 6 bases, leaving 11 bases between the germline ends. The CDR3 DNA is TGTGCCACCAGCAGAGATCTGGGGTCGGCTGAAGCTTTCTTT. It codes for CATSRDLGSAEAFF.

The chain links TRBV5-6 to TRBJ2-1; TRBD2 might be the D (6 bases). Trimming cost V 3 bases and J 9 bases, with 13 bases left between them. The CDR3 spans 13 residues. Per germline, CDR1 SGHDT and CDR2 YYEEEE. CDR3 in amino acids: CASSWDFSREQFF. DNA for the CDR3: TGTGCCAGCAGCTGGGACTTTAGCCGTGAGCAGTTCTTC. Based on the CDR3 plus reference TRBV5-6 and TRBJ2-1, the full variable domain is DAGVTQSPTHLIKTRGQQVTLRCSPKSGHDTVSWYQQALGQGPQFIFQYYEEEERQRGNFPDRFSGHQFPNYSSELNVNALLLGDSALYLCASSWDFSREQFFGPGTRLTVL.

CDR3 protein: CASSHDKVYPEAFF. Here the CDR3 DNA reads TGTGCCAGCAGTCACGACAAAGTGTACCCTGAAGCTTTCTTT. The V gene is TRBV28, the J gene TRBJ1-1, with no clear D. CDR1 and CDR2 from the germline V gene are MDHEN and SYDVKM. CDR3 length equals 14 residues. V lost 5 bases, J lost 6 bases, and 16 bases lay in between.

About this clonotype itself: At one boundary the junction diverges from the germline segment, which might be a read error. The chain is built from TRBV2 and TRBJ1-5; D not certain. The CDR3 extends over 14 amino acids. Germline loops: CDR1 SNHLY, CDR2 FYNNEI. The CDR3: CASSEIGGNRPQHF. Here the CDR3 DNA reads TGTGCCAGCAGTGAAATCGGAGGAAATCGGCCCCAGCATTTT.

The V and J genes are TRBV11-2 and TRBJ2-1; D is perhaps TRBD2 (5 bases). The V and J ends lost 1 base and 8 bases respectively, with 15 bases between them. This CDR3 has 15 amino acids. From germline, CDR1 is SGHAT and CDR2 FQNNGV. CDR3 sequence (DNA): TGTGCCAGCAGCTTAGTCGACCTACTTAGCGATGAGCAGTTCTTC. It encodes CASSLVDLLSDEQFF. Based on the CDR3 plus reference TRBV11-2 and TRBJ2-1, the full variable domain is EAGVAQSPRYKIIEKRQSVAFWCNPISGHATLYWYQQILGQGPKLLIQFQNNGVVDDSQLPKDRFSAERLKGVDSTLKIQPAKLEDSAVYLCASSLVDLLSDEQFFGPGTRLTVL.

Only a few counts were recorded for this clonotype. The chain carries TRBV11-3 and TRBJ2-2; 10 nucleotides align to TRBD1. The CDR3 extends over 15 amino acids. V trimming: 5 bases; J trimming: 9 bases; junction bases outside the gene matches: 9. Germline V gene lookup returns CDR1 SGHNT and CDR2 YENEEA. The CDR3 sequence: CASSDRGLVARELFF. In DNA, the CDR3 is TGTGCCAGCAGCGACAGGGGGCTTGTCGCGCGGGAGCTGTTTTTT.